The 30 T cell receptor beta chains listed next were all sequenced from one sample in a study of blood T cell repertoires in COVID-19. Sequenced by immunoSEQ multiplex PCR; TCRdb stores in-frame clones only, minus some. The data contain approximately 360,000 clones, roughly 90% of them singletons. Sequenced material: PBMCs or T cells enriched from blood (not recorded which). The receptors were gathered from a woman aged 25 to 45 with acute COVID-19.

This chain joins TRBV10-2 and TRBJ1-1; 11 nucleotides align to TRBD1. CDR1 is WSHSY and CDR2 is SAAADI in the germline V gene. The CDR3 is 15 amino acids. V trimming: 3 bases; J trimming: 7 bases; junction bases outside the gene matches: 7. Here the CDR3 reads CASSEEDRGRDEAFF. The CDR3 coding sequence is TGCGCCAGCAGTGAAGAGGACAGGGGGCGGGATGAAGCTTTCTTT.

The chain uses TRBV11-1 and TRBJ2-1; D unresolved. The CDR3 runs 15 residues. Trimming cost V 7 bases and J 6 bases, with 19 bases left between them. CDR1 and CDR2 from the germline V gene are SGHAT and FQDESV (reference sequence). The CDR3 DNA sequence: TGTGCCAGCACCGCGAACGAGTGGAAGCGCAATGAGCAGTTCTTC. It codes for CASTANEWKRNEQFF. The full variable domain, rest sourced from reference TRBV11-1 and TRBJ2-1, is EAEVAQSPRYKITEKSQAVAFWCDPISGHATLYWYRQILGQGPELLVQFQDESVVDDSQLPKDRFSAERLKGVDSTLKIQPAELGDSAMYLCASTANEWKRNEQFFGPGTRLTVL.

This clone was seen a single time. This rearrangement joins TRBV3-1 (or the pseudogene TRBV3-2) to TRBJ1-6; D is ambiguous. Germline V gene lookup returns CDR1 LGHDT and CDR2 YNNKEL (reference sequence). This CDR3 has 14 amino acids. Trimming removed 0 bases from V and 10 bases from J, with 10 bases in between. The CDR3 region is CASSQDTVGSPLHF. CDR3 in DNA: TGTGCCAGCAGCCAAGATACGGTGGGCTCACCCCTCCACTTT.

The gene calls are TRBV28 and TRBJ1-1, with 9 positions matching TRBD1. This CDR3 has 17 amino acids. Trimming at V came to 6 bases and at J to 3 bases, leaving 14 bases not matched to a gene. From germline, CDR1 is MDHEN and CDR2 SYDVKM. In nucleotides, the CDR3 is TGTGCCAGCAGCGTCGTGGGACAGGGATTTTTGGACACTGAAGCTTTCTTT. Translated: CASSVVGQGFLDTEAFF.

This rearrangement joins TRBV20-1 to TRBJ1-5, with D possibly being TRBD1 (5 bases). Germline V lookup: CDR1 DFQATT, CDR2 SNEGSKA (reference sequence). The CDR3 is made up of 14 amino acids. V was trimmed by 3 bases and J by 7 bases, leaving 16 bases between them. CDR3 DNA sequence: TGCAGTGCTAGTCGGCGGGACGGAATACAGCCCCAGCATTTT. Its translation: CSASRRDGIQPQHF.

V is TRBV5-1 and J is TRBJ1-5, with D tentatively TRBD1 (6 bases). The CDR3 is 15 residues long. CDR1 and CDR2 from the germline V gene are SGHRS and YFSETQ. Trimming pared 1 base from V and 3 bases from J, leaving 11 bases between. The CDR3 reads CASSLLGGDNQPQHF. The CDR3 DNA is TGCGCCAGCAGCTTGTTAGGGGGGGACAATCAGCCCCAGCATTTT. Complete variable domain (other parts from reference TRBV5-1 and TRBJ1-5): KAGVTQTPRYLIKTRGQQVTLSCSPISGHRSVSWYQQTPGQGLQFLFEYFSETQRNKGNFPGRFSGRQFSNSRSEMNVSTLELGDSALYLCASSLLGGDNQPQHFGDGTRLSIL.

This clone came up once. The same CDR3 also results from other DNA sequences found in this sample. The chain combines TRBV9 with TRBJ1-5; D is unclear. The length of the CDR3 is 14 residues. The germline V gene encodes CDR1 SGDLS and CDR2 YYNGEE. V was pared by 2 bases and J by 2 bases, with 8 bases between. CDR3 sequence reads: CASSVGAGNQPQHF. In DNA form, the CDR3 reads TGTGCCAGCAGCGTTGGTGCAGGCAATCAGCCCCAGCATTTT. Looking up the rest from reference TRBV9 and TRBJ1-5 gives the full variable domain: DSGVTQTPKHLITATGQRVTLRCSPRSGDLSVYWYQQSLDQGLQFLIQYYNGEERAKGNILERFSAQQFPDLHSELNLSSLELGDSALYFCASSVGAGNQPQHFGDGTRLSIL.

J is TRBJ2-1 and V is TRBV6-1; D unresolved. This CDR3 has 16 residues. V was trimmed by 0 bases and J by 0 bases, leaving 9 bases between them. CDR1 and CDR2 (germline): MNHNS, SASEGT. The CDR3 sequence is CASSEALGSSYNEQFF. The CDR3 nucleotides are TGTGCCAGCAGTGAAGCCCTAGGAAGCTCCTACAATGAGCAGTTCTTC.

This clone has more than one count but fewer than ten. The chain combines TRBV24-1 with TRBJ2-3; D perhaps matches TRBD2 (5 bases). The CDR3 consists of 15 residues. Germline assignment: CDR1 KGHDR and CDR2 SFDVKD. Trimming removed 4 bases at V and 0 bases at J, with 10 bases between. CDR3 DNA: TGTGCCACCAGTGACGGAGGCGGGAGCACAGATACGCAGTATTTT. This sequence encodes CATSDGGGSTDTQYF.

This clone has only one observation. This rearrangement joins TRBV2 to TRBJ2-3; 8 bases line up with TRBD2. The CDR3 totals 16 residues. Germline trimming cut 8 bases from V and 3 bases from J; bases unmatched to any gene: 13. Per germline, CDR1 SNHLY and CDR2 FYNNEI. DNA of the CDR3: TGTGCCAGCCGGGGGGGGTCTATAAGGAGGACAGATACGCAGTATTTT. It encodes CASRGGSIRRTDTQYF. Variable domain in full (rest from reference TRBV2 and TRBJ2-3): EPEVTQTPSHQVTQMGQEVILRCVPISNHLYFYWYRQILGQKVEFLVSFYNNEISEKSEIFDDQFSVERPDGSNFTLKIRSTKLEDSAMYFCASRGGSIRRTDTQYFGPGTRLTVL.

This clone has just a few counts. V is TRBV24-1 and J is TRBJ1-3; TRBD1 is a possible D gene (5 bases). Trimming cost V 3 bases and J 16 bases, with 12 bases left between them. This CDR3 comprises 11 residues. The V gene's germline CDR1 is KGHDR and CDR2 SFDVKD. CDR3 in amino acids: CATSDLAGTYF. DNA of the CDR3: TGTGCCACCAGTGATCTGGCGGGGACGTATTTT.

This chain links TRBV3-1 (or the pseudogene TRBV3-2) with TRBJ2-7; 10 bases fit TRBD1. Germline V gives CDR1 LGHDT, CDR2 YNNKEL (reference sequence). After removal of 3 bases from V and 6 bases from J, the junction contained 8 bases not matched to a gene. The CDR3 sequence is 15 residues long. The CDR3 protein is CASSQQPGQGREQYF. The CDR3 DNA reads TGTGCCAGCAGCCAGCAACCGGGACAGGGGCGCGAGCAGTACTTC.

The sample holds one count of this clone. CDR3 loop: CASSRQGANNEQFF. The CDR3, as DNA: TGTGCCAGCAGCCGACAGGGGGCAAACAATGAGCAGTTCTTC. V gene TRBV7-3 combines with J gene TRBJ2-1, with TRBD1 matching 10 bases. Germline V gene sequence: CDR1 SGHTA, CDR2 FQGTGA. This CDR3 is built from 14 residues. The V and J ends lost 5 bases and 5 bases, in that order; junction bases with no gene match: 3.

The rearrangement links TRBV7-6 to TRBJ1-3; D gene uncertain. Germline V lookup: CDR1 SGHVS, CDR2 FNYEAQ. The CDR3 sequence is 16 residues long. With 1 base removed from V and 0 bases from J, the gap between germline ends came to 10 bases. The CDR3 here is CASSLVGTGSGNTIYF. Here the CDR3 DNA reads TGTGCCAGCAGCTTAGTAGGAACGGGCTCTGGAAACACCATATATTTT.

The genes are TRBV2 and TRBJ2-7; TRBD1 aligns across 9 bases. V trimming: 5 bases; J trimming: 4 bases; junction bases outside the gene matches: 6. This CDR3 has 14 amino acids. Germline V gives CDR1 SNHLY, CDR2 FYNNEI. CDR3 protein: CASSSETGGYEQYF. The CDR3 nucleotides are TGTGCCAGCAGTTCGGAGACAGGGGGTTACGAGCAGTACTTC.

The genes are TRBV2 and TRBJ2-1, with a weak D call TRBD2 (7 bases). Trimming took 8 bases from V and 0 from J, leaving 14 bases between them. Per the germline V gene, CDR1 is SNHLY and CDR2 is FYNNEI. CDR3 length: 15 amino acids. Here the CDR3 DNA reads TGTGCCAGCGAGTCGGGGGGCCCCTCCTACAATGAGCAGTTCTTC. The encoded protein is CASESGGPSYNEQFF.

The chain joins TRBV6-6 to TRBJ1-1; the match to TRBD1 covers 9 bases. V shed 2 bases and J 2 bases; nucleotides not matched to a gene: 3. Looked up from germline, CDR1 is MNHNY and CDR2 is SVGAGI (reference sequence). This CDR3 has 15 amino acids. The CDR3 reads CASSYPGQGNTEAFF. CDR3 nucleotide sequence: TGTGCCAGCAGTTACCCGGGACAGGGAAACACTGAAGCTTTCTTT.

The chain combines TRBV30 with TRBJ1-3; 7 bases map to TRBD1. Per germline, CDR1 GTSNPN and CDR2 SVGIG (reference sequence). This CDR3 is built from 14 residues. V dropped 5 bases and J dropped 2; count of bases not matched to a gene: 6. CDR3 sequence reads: CAWGQGGAGNTIYF. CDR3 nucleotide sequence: TGTGCCTGGGGTCAGGGGGGCGCTGGAAACACCATATATTTT.

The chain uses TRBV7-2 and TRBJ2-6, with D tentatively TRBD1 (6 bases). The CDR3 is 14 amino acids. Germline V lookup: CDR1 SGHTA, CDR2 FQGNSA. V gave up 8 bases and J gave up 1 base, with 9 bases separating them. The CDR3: CASEGESGANVLTF. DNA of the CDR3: TGTGCCAGCGAGGGGGAGTCTGGGGCCAACGTCCTGACTTTC.

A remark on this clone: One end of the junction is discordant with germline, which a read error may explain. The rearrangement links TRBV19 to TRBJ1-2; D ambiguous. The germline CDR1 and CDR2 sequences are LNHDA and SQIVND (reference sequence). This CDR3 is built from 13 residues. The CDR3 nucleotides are TGTGCCAGTAGTATCGACACGATCTATGGCTGCACCTTC. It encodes CASSIDTIYGCTF.

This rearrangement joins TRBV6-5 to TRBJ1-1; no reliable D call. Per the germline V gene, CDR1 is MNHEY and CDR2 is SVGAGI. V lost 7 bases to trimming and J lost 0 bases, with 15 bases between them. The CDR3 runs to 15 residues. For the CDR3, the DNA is TGTGCCAGCAACCGTGAGGGTTCCCTGAACACTGAAGCTTTCTTT. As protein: CASNREGSLNTEAFF.

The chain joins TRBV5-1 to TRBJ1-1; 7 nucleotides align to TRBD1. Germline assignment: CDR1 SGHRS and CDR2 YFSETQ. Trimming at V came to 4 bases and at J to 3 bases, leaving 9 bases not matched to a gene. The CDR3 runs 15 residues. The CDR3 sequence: CASSRAADRYTEAFF. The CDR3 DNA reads TGCGCCAGCAGCCGGGCGGCGGACAGGTACACTGAAGCTTTCTTT.

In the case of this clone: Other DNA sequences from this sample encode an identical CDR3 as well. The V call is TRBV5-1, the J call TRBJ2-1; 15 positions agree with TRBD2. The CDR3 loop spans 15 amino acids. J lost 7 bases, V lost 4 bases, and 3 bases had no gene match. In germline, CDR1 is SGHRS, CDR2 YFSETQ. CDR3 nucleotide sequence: TGCGCCAGCAGCCCCGGGACTAGCGGGGGGAATGAGCAGTTCTTC. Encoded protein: CASSPGTSGGNEQFF.

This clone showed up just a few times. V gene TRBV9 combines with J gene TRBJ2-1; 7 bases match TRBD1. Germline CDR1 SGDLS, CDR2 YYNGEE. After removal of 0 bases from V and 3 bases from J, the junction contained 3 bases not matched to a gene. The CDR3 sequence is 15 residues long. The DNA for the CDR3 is TGTGCCAGCAGCGTAGGGGCAGGGGGCTACAATGAGCAGTTCTTC. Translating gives CASSVGAGGYNEQFF.

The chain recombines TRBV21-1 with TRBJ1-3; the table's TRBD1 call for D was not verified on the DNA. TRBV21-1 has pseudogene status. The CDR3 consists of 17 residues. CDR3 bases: TGTGCCAGCAGCAAGACAGGCCCCTACTATGGGGGAAACACCATATATTTT. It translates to CASSKTGPYYGGNTIYF.

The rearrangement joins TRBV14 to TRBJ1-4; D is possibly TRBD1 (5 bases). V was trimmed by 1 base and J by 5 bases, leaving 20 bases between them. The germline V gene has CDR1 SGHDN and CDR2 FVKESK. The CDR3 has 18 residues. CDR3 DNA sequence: TGTGCCAGCAGCCAAGCCTCCCGGGGGTCGGGGGAGAATGAAAAACTGTTTTTT. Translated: CASSQASRGSGENEKLFF.

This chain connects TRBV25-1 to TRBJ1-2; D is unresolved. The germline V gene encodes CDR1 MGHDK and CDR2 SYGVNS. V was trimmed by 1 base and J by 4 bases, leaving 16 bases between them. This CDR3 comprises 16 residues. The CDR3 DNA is TGTGCCAGCAGTGAATCCCCTAATGCGCCCATCTATGGCTACACCTTC. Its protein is CASSESPNAPIYGYTF.

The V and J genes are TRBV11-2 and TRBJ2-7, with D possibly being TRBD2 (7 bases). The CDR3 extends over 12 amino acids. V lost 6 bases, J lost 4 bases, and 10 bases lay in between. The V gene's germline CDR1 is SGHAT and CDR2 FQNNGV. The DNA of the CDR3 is TGTGCCAGCAGGGGGGGGCGGTACGAGCAGTACTTC. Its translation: CASRGGRYEQYF.

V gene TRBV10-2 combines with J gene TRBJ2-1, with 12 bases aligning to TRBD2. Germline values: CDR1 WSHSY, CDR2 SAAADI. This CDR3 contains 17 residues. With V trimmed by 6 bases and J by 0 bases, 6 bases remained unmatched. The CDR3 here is CASRAGLAGNSYNEQFF. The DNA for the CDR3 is TGCGCCAGCAGGGCGGGACTAGCGGGCAACTCCTACAATGAGCAGTTCTTC.

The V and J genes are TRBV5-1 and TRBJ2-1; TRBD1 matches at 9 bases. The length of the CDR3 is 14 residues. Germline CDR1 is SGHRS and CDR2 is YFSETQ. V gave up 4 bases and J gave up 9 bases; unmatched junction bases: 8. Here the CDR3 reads CASSEGQGSTEQFF. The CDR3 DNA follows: TGCGCCAGCAGCGAAGGACAGGGGTCCACTGAGCAGTTCTTC.